The clone carrying this TCR beta chain was seen a few times. The antigen is not known. The J segment lost 9 bases and the V segment lost 0 bases, leaving 9 bases of the junction unmatched. Germline values: CDR1 SGHVS, CDR2 FQNEAQ. This CDR3 region has 16 residues. The entry originates in a study of CD8 T cells in ankylosing spondylitis. General study findings and limits: Previously reported in reactive arthritis synovial fluid and blood were some of the motif variants. Significant enrichment of disease-linked clones was reported in matched ankylosing spondylitis synovial fluid.

MiXCR, applied by TCRdb to the 5' RACE reads, yields one record per CDR3 protein. The table has approximately 220,000 distinct CDR3 sequences, roughly 26% seen once. The origin of this receptor is a male donor with ankylosing spondylitis or in good health (not recorded which). The V gene is TRBV7-8, the J gene TRBJ2-1; 9 bases map to TRBD2. The sample comprised blood, either unsorted or a sorted T cell fraction (not recorded which). CDR3 DNA sequence: TGTGCCAGCAGCTTAGCTCCCAGCGGGAGGTACCTTGAGCAGTTCTTC. It is translated as CASSLAPSGRYLEQFF.